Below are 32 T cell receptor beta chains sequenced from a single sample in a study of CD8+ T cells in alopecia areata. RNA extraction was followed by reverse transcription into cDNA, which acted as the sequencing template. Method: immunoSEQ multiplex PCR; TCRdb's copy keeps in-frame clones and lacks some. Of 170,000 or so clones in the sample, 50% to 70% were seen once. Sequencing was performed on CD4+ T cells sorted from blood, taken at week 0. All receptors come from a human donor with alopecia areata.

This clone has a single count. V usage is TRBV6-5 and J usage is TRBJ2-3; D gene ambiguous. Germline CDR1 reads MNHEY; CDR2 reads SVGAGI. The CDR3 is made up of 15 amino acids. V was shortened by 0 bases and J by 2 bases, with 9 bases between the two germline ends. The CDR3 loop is CASSYSFRNTDTQYF. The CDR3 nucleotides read TGTGCCAGCAGTTACTCGTTCCGGAACACAGATACGCAGTATTTT.

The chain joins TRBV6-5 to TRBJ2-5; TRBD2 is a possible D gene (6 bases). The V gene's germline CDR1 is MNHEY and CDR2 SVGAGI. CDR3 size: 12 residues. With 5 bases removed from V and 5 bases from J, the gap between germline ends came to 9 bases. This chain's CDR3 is CASSEAGETQYF. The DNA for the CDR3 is TGTGCCAGCAGTGAAGCGGGTGAGACCCAGTACTTC.

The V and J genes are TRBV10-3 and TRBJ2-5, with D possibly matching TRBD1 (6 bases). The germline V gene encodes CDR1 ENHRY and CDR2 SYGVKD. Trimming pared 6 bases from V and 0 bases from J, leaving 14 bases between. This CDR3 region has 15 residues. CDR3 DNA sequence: TGTGCCATCAGCAGTATTACAGGGTACCAAGAGACCCAGTACTTC. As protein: CAISSITGYQETQYF.

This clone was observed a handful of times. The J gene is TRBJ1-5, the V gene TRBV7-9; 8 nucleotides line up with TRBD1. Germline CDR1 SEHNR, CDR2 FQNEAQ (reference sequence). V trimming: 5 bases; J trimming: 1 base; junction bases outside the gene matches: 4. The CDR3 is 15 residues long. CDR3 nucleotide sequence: TGTGCCAGCAGCGCAGGGGGCGCGAGCAATCAGCCCCAGCATTTT. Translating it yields CASSAGGASNQPQHF.

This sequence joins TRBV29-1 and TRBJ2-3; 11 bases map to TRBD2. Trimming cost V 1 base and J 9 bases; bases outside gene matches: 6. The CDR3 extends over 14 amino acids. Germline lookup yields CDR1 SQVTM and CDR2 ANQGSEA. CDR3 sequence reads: CSVEGSGGADTQYF. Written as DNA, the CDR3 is TGCAGCGTTGAAGGTAGCGGGGGGGCCGACACGCAGTATTTT.

DNA of the CDR3: TGTGCCAGCAGCGAGGAGGGACACAGGCTTTATGGCTACACCTTC. It yields the protein CASSEEGHRLYGYTF. This rearrangement joins TRBV2 to TRBJ1-2, with D perhaps matching TRBD1 (6 bases). CDR1 SNHLY and CDR2 FYNNEI come from the germline V gene. The V end was cut by 6 bases, the J end by 5 bases, with 19 bases between. The CDR3 extends over 15 amino acids.

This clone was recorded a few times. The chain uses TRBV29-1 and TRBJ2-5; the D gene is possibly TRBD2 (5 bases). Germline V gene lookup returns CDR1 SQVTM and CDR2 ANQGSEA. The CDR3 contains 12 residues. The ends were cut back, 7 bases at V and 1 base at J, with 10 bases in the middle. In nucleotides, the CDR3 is TGCAGCGCACTCCGGGGCCAAGAGACCCAGTACTTC. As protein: CSALRGQETQYF. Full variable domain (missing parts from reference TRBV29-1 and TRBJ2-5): SAVISQKPSRDICQRGTSLTIQCQVDSQVTMMFWYRQQPGQSLTLIATANQGSEATYESGFVIDKFPISRPNLTFSTLTVSNMSPEDSSIYLCSALRGQETQYFGPGTRLLVL.

The CDR3 DNA reads TGTGCCAGCATGCGGGGGGACACTGAAGCTTTCTTT. Its protein product is CASMRGDTEAFF. The chain joins TRBV25-1 to TRBJ1-1, with D possibly being TRBD1 (5 bases). Deletions cut 7 bases from V and 3 bases from J, with 9 bases between. Germline V gene sequence: CDR1 MGHDK, CDR2 SYGVNS. This CDR3 is built from 12 residues.

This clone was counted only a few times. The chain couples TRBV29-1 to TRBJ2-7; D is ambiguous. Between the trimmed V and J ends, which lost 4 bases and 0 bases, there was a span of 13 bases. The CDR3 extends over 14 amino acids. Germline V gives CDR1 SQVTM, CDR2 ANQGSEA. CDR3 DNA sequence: TGCAGCGTTGCTGGGCCCGATCACTCCTACGAGCAGTACTTC. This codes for CSVAGPDHSYEQYF.

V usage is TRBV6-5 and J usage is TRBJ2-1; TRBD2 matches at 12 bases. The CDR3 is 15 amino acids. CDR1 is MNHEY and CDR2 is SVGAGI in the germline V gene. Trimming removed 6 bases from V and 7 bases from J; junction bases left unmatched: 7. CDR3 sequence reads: CASRNGLAGSNEQFF. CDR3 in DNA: TGTGCCAGCAGGAACGGACTAGCGGGGTCAAATGAGCAGTTCTTC.

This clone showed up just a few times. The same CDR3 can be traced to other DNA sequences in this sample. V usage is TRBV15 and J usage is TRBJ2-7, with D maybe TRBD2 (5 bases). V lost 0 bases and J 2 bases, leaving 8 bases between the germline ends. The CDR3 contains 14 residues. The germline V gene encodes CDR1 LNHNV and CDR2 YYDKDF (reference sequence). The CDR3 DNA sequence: TGTGCCACCAGCAGAGATCGGGGTCCCTACGAGCAGTACTTC. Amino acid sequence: CATSRDRGPYEQYF.

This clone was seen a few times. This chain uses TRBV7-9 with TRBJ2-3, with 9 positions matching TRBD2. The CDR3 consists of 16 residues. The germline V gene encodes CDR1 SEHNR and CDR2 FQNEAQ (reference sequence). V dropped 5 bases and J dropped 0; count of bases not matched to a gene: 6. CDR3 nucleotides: TGTGCCAGCAGCCAGCAGCGGGGGGCTAGCACAGATACGCAGTATTTT. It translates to CASSQQRGASTDTQYF.

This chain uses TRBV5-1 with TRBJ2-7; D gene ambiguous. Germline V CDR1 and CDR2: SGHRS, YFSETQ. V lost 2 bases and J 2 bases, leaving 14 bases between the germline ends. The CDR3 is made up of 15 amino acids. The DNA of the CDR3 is TGCGCCAGCAGCTTTGACACCAATGTTGCCTACGAGCAGTACTTC. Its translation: CASSFDTNVAYEQYF.

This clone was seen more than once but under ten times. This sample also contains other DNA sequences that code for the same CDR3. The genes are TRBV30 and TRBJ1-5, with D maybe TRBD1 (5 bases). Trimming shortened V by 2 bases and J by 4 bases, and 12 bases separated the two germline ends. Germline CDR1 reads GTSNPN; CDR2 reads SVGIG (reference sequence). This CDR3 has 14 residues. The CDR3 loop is CAWSPGTGNQPQHF. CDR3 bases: TGTGCCTGGAGTCCCGGGACGGGGAATCAGCCCCAGCATTTT.

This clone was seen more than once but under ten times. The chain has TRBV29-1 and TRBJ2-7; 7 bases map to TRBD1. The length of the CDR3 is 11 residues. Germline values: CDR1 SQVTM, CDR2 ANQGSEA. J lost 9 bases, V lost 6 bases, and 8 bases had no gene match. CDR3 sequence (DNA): TGCAGCGTCCTCGACAGGGCAGGGCAGTACTTC. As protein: CSVLDRAGQYF.

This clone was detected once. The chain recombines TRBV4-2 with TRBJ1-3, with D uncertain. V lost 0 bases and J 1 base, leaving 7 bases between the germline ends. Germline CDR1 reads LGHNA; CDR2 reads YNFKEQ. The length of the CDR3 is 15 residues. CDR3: CASSQDAISGNTIYF. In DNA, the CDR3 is TGTGCCAGCAGCCAAGACGCCATTTCTGGAAACACCATATATTTT.

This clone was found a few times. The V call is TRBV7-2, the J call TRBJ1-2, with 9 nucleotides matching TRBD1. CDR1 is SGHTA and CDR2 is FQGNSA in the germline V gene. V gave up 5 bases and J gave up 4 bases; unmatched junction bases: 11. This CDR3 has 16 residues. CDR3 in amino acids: CASSVRTGAVGYGYTF. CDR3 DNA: TGTGCCAGCAGCGTTAGGACAGGGGCGGTTGGCTATGGCTACACCTTC.

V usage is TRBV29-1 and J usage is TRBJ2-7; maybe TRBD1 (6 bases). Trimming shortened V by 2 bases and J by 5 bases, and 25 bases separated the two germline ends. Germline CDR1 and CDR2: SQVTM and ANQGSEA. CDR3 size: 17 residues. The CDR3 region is CSVETRIQGERIDEQYF. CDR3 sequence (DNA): TGCAGCGTTGAAACTAGGATACAGGGTGAGCGCATCGACGAGCAGTACTTC.

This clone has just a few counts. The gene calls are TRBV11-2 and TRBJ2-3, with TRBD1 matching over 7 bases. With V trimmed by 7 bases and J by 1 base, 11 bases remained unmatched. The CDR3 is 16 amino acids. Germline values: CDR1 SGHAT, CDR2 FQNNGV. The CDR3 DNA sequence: TGTGCCAGCACCAAGCGGACAGGAGACCGCACAGATACGCAGTATTTT. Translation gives CASTKRTGDRTDTQYF.

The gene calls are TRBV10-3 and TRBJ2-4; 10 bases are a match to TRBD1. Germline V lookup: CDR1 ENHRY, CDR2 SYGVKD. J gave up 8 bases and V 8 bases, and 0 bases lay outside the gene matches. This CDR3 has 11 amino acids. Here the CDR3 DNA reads TGTGCCATCGGGACAGGGGACATTCAGTACTTC. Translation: CAIGTGDIQYF.

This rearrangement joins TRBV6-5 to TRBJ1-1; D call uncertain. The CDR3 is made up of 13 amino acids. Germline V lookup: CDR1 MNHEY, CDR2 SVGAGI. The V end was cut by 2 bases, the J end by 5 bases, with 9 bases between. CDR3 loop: CASSYRVGTEAFF. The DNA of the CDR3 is TGTGCCAGCAGTTACAGGGTAGGGACTGAAGCTTTCTTT.

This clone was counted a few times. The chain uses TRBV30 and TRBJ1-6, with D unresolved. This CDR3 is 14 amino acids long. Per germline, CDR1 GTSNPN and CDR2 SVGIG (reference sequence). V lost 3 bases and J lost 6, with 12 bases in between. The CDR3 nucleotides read TGTGCCTGGAGGAGGAGGGAGCCTAATTCACCCCTCCACTTT. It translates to CAWRRREPNSPLHF. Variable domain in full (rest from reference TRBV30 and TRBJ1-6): SQTIHQWPATLVQPVGSPLSLECTVEGTSNPNLYWYRQAAGRGLQLLFYSVGIGQISSEVPQNLSASRPQDRQFILSSKKLLLSDSGFYLCAWRRREPNSPLHFGNGTRLTVT.

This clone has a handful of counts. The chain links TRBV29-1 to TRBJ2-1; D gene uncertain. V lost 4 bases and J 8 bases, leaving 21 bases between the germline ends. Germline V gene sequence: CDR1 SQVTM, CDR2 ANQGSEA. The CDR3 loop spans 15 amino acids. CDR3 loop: CSVGSALGFLHEQFF. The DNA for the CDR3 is TGCAGCGTTGGATCAGCCCTCGGGTTTCTACATGAGCAGTTCTTC.

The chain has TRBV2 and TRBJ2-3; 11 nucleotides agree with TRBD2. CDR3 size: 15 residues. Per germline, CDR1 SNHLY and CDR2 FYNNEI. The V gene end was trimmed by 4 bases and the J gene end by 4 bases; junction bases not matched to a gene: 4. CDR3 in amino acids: CASSGFSGGADTQYF. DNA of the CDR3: TGTGCCAGCAGTGGGTTTAGCGGGGGGGCAGATACGCAGTATTTT.

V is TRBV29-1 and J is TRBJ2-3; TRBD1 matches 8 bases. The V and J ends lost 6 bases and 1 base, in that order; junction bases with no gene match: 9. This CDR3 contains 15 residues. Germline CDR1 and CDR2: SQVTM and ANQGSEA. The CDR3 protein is CSVTTGQGRTDTQYF. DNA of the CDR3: TGCAGCGTGACCACCGGACAGGGACGCACAGATACGCAGTATTTT.

CDR3 DNA: TGTGCCAGCAGCGCAAAGACAGGCAGCGACGAGCAGTACTTC. Translation gives CASSAKTGSDEQYF. The chain joins TRBV13 to TRBJ2-7; possible D gene TRBD1, 6 bases. Trimming left V 5 bases short and J 5 bases short, with 16 bases between. CDR1 and CDR2 (germline): PRHDT, FYEKMQ (reference sequence). The CDR3 contains 14 residues.

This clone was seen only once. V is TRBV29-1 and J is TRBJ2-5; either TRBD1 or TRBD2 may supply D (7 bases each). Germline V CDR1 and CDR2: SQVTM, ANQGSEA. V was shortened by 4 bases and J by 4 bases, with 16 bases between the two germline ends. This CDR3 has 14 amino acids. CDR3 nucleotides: TGCAGCGTTGTGACAGGGAGGGTAGGAGAGACCCAGTACTTC. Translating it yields CSVVTGRVGETQYF.

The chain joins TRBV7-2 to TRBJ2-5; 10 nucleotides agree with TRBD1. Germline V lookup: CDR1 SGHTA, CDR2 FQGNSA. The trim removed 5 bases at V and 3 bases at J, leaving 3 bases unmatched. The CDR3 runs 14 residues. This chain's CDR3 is CASSRQGAKETQYF. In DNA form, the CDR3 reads TGTGCCAGCAGCCGACAGGGGGCTAAAGAGACCCAGTACTTC.

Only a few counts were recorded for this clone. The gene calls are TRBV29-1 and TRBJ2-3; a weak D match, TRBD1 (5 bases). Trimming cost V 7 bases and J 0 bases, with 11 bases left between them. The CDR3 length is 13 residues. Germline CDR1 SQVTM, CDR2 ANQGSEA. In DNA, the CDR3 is TGCAGCGCCCGCAGGGCTAGCACAGATACGCAGTATTTT. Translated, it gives CSARRASTDTQYF.

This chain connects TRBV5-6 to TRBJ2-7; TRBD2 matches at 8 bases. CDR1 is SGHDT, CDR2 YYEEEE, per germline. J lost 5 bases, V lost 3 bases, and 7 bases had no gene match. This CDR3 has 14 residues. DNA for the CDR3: TGTGCCAGCAGCTCTCCTAGCGGGCTCCACGAGCAGTACTTC. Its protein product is CASSSPSGLHEQYF.

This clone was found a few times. CDR3 sequence: CAWSGIAGGPGETQYF. The CDR3 coding sequence is TGTGCCTGGAGTGGGATAGCGGGGGGCCCTGGGGAGACCCAGTACTTC. This sequence joins TRBV30 and TRBJ2-5; 10 bases agree with TRBD2. CDR3 size: 16 residues. Germline V gene data show CDR1 as GTSNPN and CDR2 as SVGIG (reference sequence). J was trimmed by 5 bases and V by 1 base; bases with no gene match: 10.

Written as DNA, the CDR3 is TGCGCCAGCAGCCCGCCCGGAGAGGAGACCCAGTACTTC. This codes for CASSPPGEETQYF. The chain couples TRBV5-1 to TRBJ2-5; D call uncertain. Trimming took 4 bases from V and 5 from J, leaving 12 bases between them. Per the germline V gene, CDR1 is SGHRS and CDR2 is YFSETQ. The CDR3 runs 13 residues. The whole variable domain, remainder taken from reference TRBV5-1 and TRBJ2-5, is KAGVTQTPRYLIKTRGQQVTLSCSPISGHRSVSWYQQTPGQGLQFLFEYFSETQRNKGNFPGRFSGRQFSNSRSEMNVSTLELGDSALYLCASSPPGEETQYFGPGTRLLVL.